One and the same sample provided the 28 T cell receptor beta chains below, sequenced in a study of T cells in tumors after PD-1 blockade. The protocol was immunoSEQ multiplex PCR, while the TCRdb copy is restricted to in-frame clones and leaves out a portion. This table holds about 15,000 clones, less than 75% found once. The sequencing here drew on tumor tissue, taken after anti-PD-1 treatment. Receptor source: a human donor with cutaneous squamous cell carcinoma.

This clone is medium-sized (0.01 to 0.1%) within its sample. The chain is built from TRBV28 and TRBJ2-7, with D possibly being TRBD1 (5 bases). From germline, CDR1 is MDHEN and CDR2 SYDVKM. V gave up 8 bases and J gave up 3 bases, with 14 bases separating them. The CDR3 is 13 amino acids. CDR3 region: CASLGLSVYEQYF. The CDR3 coding sequence is TGTGCCAGCCTGGGGCTTAGTGTCTACGAGCAGTACTTC.

This clone was seen a single time. CDR3 nucleotide sequence: TGTGCCAGCAGCGGGGTGGGCGGGGCCGCCGGGGAGCTGTTTTTT. Translating gives CASSGVGGAAGELFF. The rearrangement links TRBV11-3 to TRBJ2-2; D perhaps matches TRBD2 (6 bases). Per germline, CDR1 SGHNT and CDR2 YENEEA. Trimming cost V 5 bases and J 6 bases, with 16 bases left between them. CDR3 length: 15 amino acids.

The gene calls are TRBV5-1 and TRBJ1-2, with TRBD1 matching 8 bases. Trimming at V came to 3 bases and at J to 8 bases, leaving 9 bases not matched to a gene. This CDR3 has 14 amino acids. Germline loops: CDR1 SGHRS, CDR2 YFSETQ. Here the CDR3 reads CASSSPGQVGGYTF. The CDR3 bases are TGCGCCAGCAGCTCGCCGGGACAGGTGGGCGGCTACACCTTC.

This clone was observed a handful of times. The chain employs TRBV5-4 and TRBJ2-7, with 11 bases that match TRBD2. J was trimmed by 2 bases and V by 4 bases; bases with no gene match: 5. The CDR3 contains 15 residues. The germline CDR1 and CDR2 sequences are SGHNT and YYREEE (reference sequence). Written as DNA, the CDR3 is TGTGCCAGCAGCCTAAGACTAGCGGGAACCTACGAGCAGTACTTC. This encodes CASSLRLAGTYEQYF.

This sequence joins TRBV27 and TRBJ2-2; D gene unclear. CDR3 size: 16 residues. V lost 1 base and J lost 2, with 11 bases in between. In germline, CDR1 is MNHEY, CDR2 SMNVEV (reference sequence). The CDR3 protein is CASSLFVRANTGELFF. CDR3 nucleotides: TGTGCCAGCAGTTTATTTGTCCGGGCTAACACCGGGGAGCTGTTTTTT.

V usage is TRBV5-8 and J usage is TRBJ2-3; 7 positions agree with TRBD2. Germline assignment: CDR1 SGHTS and CDR2 YDEGEE. V was clipped by 1 base and J by 3 bases; unmatched bases: 11. CDR3 length: 17 residues. In DNA, the CDR3 is TGTGCCAGCAGCTTGTGGGTGAGGGGACTACTAACAGATACGCAGTATTTT. Translated, it gives CASSLWVRGLLTDTQYF.

This sequence joins TRBV12-3 or TRBV12-4 and TRBJ1-2; a possible D gene is TRBD1 (5 bases). The CDR3 runs to 13 residues. The V and J ends lost 3 bases and 5 bases respectively, with 10 bases between them. The chain's CDR3 is CASSLRGGYGYTF. In nucleotides, the CDR3 is TGTGCCAGCAGTTTGAGGGGTGGGTATGGCTACACCTTC.

The chain links TRBV5-1 to TRBJ1-1, with D perhaps TRBD1 (6 bases). The germline V gene encodes CDR1 SGHRS and CDR2 YFSETQ. Between the trimmed V and J ends, which lost 2 bases and 0 bases, there was a span of 14 bases. The CDR3 is 16 residues long. The CDR3 loop reads CASSFRGQPLNTEAFF. Here the CDR3 DNA reads TGCGCCAGCAGCTTTCGTGGACAGCCCTTGAACACTGAAGCTTTCTTT.

The CDR3, as DNA: TGTGCCAGCAGCGTACAGCGGGAGCACGGGGAGCTGTTTTTT. This gives the protein CASSVQREHGELFF. V and J are TRBV9 and TRBJ2-2, with 8 bases identical to TRBD2. The CDR3 consists of 14 residues. Germline CDR1 SGDLS, CDR2 YYNGEE. V dropped 1 base and J dropped 7; count of bases not matched to a gene: 3.

This chain uses TRBV18 with TRBJ2-5; D is possibly TRBD1 (5 bases). Trimming took off 1 base at V and 2 bases at J, with 8 bases between the two ends. This CDR3 contains 14 residues. Germline V CDR1 and CDR2: KGHSH, LQKENI. In DNA form, the CDR3 reads TGTGCCAGCTCACCACGAAACAGGCAAGAGACCCAGTACTTC. Protein sequence: CASSPRNRQETQYF. Looking up the rest from reference TRBV18 and TRBJ2-5 gives the full variable domain: NAGVMQNPRHLVRRRGQEARLRCSPMKGHSHVYWYRQLPEEGLKFMVYLQKENIIDESGMPKERFSAEFPKEGPSILRIQQVVRGDSAAYFCASSPRNRQETQYFGPGTRLLVL.

J is TRBJ1-2 and V is TRBV28; D remains ambiguous. V was trimmed by 3 bases and J by 3 bases, leaving 2 bases between them. The CDR3 loop spans 11 amino acids. CDR1 and CDR2 from the germline V gene are MDHEN and SYDVKM. CDR3 residues: CASSLDYGYTF. The CDR3 region has the DNA TGTGCCAGCAGTTTGGACTATGGCTACACCTTC.

The rearrangement joins TRBV9 to TRBJ2-1; 10 nucleotides agree with TRBD1. Per the germline V gene, CDR1 is SGDLS and CDR2 is YYNGEE. The CDR3 sequence is 14 residues long. Trimming at V came to 3 bases and at J to 3 bases, leaving 0 bases not matched to a gene. The CDR3 DNA is TGTGCCAGCAGCGGGACAGGGGGCTACAATGAGCAGTTCTTC. Translating gives CASSGTGGYNEQFF.

The table lists this clone with a few counts. The CDR3: CASSLRGLYSNQPQHF. Here the CDR3 DNA reads TGTGCCAGCAGCCTCCGGGGTCTGTATAGCAATCAGCCCCAGCATTTT. The chain employs TRBV6-4 and TRBJ1-5; no firm D call. The CDR3 is 16 amino acids. Trimming removed 6 bases from V and 0 bases from J, with 15 bases in between. Germline lookup yields CDR1 MRHNA and CDR2 SNTAGT.

This chain uses TRBV5-5 with TRBJ1-2; D gene uncertain. The CDR3 totals 14 residues. Germline CDR1 and CDR2: SGHKS and YYEKEE (reference sequence). V was clipped by 0 bases and J by 4 bases, with 10 bases between them. CDR3 in DNA: TGTGCCAGCAGCTTGGACGGCCGATCCTATGGCTACACCTTC. Amino acid sequence: CASSLDGRSYGYTF.

The CDR3 DNA follows: TGTGCCAGCAGCCCTATAGCCCTTGGACAGTTCCTTAACGCACGCTACGAGCAGTACTTC. Protein product: CASSPIALGQFLNARYEQYF. The J gene is TRBJ2-7, the V gene TRBV14, with D tentatively TRBD1 (6 bases). Between the trimmed V and J ends, which lost 4 bases and 3 bases, there was a span of 31 bases. This CDR3 comprises 20 residues. The germline gives CDR1 SGHDN, CDR2 FVKESK.

This rearrangement joins TRBV30 to TRBJ2-2; D might be TRBD2 (6 bases). Germline V gene sequence: CDR1 GTSNPN, CDR2 SVGIG (reference sequence). The CDR3 spans 17 residues. Trimming pared 0 bases from V and 1 base from J, leaving 15 bases between. Here the CDR3 DNA reads TGTGCCTGGAGTGTGGGGTGGGCTAGCGAGAACACCGGGGAGCTGTTTTTT. Encoded protein: CAWSVGWASENTGELFF.

V and J are TRBV28 and TRBJ2-1; D may be TRBD2 (5 bases). With 4 bases removed from V and 15 bases from J, the gap between germline ends came to 13 bases. Germline CDR1 reads MDHEN; CDR2 reads SYDVKM. The CDR3 has 11 residues. For the CDR3, the DNA is TGTGCCAGCAGTTCTAGCCTCGCGCGGTTCTTC. Translated: CASSSSLARFF.

This clone was detected a few times. The V and J genes are TRBV2 and TRBJ1-5, with no clear D. Germline CDR1 is SNHLY and CDR2 is FYNNEI. The CDR3 loop spans 15 amino acids. V shed 0 bases and J shed 4 bases, with 10 bases lying between them. CDR3 sequence reads: CASSEASGPNQPQHF. The CDR3 region has the DNA TGTGCCAGCAGTGAAGCGTCCGGTCCAAATCAGCCCCAGCATTTT.

A single count supports this clone. The chain uses TRBV19 and TRBJ1-2, with D tentatively TRBD1 (5 bases). The V gene lost 6 bases and the J gene lost 8 bases, with 19 bases spanning the gap. Germline values: CDR1 LNHDA, CDR2 SQIVND (reference sequence). CDR3 length: 14 residues. CDR3 in amino acids: CASRPRGQGGGYTF. CDR3 in DNA: TGTGCCAGTAGACCGAGAGGGCAGGGCGGCGGCTACACCTTC.

This clone turned up a few times. The V gene is TRBV6-4, the J gene TRBJ2-1; 7 bases match TRBD2. CDR3 size: 15 residues. V was clipped by 0 bases and J by 6 bases; unmatched bases: 5. CDR1 and CDR2 (germline): MRHNA, SNTAGT. The CDR3 DNA reads as TGTGCCAGCAGTGACTCCGGGGCTAGCGGCAATGAGCAGTTCTTC. As protein: CASSDSGASGNEQFF.

The chain employs TRBV10-3 and TRBJ1-2; no definite D call. This CDR3 comprises 12 residues. Germline V gene data show CDR1 as ENHRY and CDR2 as SYGVKD. V lost 0 bases and J 5 bases, leaving 4 bases between the germline ends. Here the CDR3 DNA reads TGTGCCATCAGTGAGTCTTCTTATGGCTACACCTTC. This translates into CAISESSYGYTF.

The chain has TRBV11-3 and TRBJ1-4, with D possibly matching TRBD1 (5 bases). V was clipped by 3 bases and J by 2 bases, with 10 bases between them. This CDR3 has 15 residues. Germline V lookup: CDR1 SGHNT, CDR2 YENEEA. CDR3 loop: CASSFRQGTNEKLFF. The CDR3 DNA reads as TGTGCCAGCAGCTTTCGTCAGGGTACTAATGAAAAACTGTTTTTT.

This sequence joins TRBV16 and TRBJ2-7, with D perhaps being TRBD1 or TRBD2 (6 bases each). CDR3 length: 12 amino acids. The germline V and J ends were trimmed by 2 bases and 6 bases, with 8 bases remaining between them. CDR1 is KGHSY and CDR2 is FQNENV in the germline V gene. The CDR3 reads CASSQRGVEQYF. As DNA, the CDR3 is TGTGCCAGCAGCCAAAGGGGGGTCGAGCAGTACTTC. The entire variable domain, with the rest obtained from reference TRBV16 and TRBJ2-7, is as follows: GEEVAQTPKHLVRGEGQKAKLYCAPIKGHSYVFWYQQVLKNEFKFLISFQNENVFDETGMPKERFSAKCLPNSPCSLEIQATKLEDSAVYFCASSQRGVEQYFGPGTRLTVT.

The chain is built from TRBV18 and TRBJ2-3, with D uncertain. Germline-derived CDR1 and CDR2 are KGHSH and LQKENI. The germline V and J ends were trimmed by 1 base and 2 bases, with 13 bases remaining between them. The CDR3 runs to 16 residues. In DNA, the CDR3 is TGTGCCAGCTCACCACTGTCTCGGATTGACACAGATACGCAGTATTTT. Protein sequence: CASSPLSRIDTDTQYF.

The chain has TRBV19 and TRBJ1-1, with D maybe TRBD1 (5 bases). The CDR3 length is 15 residues. V was pared by 3 bases and J by 0 bases, with 11 bases between. Germline V gives CDR1 LNHDA, CDR2 SQIVND (reference sequence). In DNA, the CDR3 is TGTGCCAGTAGTATGTTCTCAGGGATGAACACTGAAGCTTTCTTT. This gives the protein CASSMFSGMNTEAFF.

By proportion, this clone is medium-sized. The rearrangement uses TRBV19 and TRBJ1-1; weak D call: TRBD1 (5 bases). Trimming shortened V by 3 bases and J by 1 base, and 12 bases separated the two germline ends. From germline, CDR1 is LNHDA and CDR2 SQIVND (reference sequence). This CDR3 region has 15 residues. CDR3 sequence: CASSIPGTGNTEAFF. CDR3 DNA: TGTGCCAGTAGTATCCCGGGGACGGGGAACACTGAAGCTTTCTTT.

As for this clone: The sample contains more than one DNA sequence encoding this CDR3. This chain links TRBV29-1 with TRBJ2-3; no reliable D call. The V gene lost 7 bases and the J gene lost 4 bases, with 12 bases spanning the gap. CDR3 length: 12 residues. Germline values: CDR1 SQVTM, CDR2 ANQGSEA. DNA for the CDR3: TGCAGCGCCCCAGGCGGCCCAGATACGCAGTATTTT. It is translated as CSAPGGPDTQYF.

This chain connects TRBV6-5 to TRBJ1-1; 7 bases line up with TRBD1. In germline, CDR1 is MNHEY, CDR2 SVGAGI. Trimming cost V 8 bases and J 2 bases; bases outside gene matches: 5. This CDR3 region has 13 residues. CDR3 coding DNA: TGTGCCAGCCAGAGGGGGCTCAACACTGAAGCTTTCTTT. Its protein product is CASQRGLNTEAFF.